Listed below are T cell receptor beta chains from one sample, sequenced in a study of beta chain features in type 1 diabetes. Repertoires were generated with immunoSEQ multiplex PCR, while TCRdb's copy carries only in-frame clones and drops some. The table lists under 150,000 clones, about 18% of them singletons, with approximately 2.5% in the top ten. Sequences were obtained from central memory CD4+ T cells from blood. These receptors were collected from a young man with type 1 diabetes. Both conserved end residues are trimmed from each CDR3. A D gene is named only where the DNA matches it firmly.

J gene: TRBJ2-6; V gene: TRBV19; D gene: NA; CDR3 protein: ASSPPPSGANVLT
J gene: TRBJ2-3; V gene: TRBV6-5; D gene: TRBD1; CDR3 protein: ASSEGASTDTQY
J gene: TRBJ2-7; V gene: TRBV6-6; D gene: TRBD2; CDR3 protein: ASRYSGGSYEQY
J gene: TRBJ2-5; V gene: TRBV7-9; D gene: TRBD2; CDR3 protein: ASSSQAGGQETQY
J gene: TRBJ2-1; V gene: TRBV5-6; D gene: TRBD1; CDR3 protein: ASSLGQELGNEQF
J gene: TRBJ2-3; V gene: TRBV7-9; D gene: TRBD1; CDR3 protein: ASSFGQGTDTQY
J gene: TRBJ1-1; V gene: TRBV14; D gene: NA; CDR3 protein: ASSLYTEAF
J gene: TRBJ2-7; V gene: TRBV19; D gene: TRBD1; CDR3 protein: ASSNRQGPTYEQY
J gene: TRBJ2-2; V gene: TRBV7-7; D gene: NA; CDR3 protein: ASSLGRSGELF
J gene: TRBJ2-2; V gene: TRBV2; D gene: TRBD2; CDR3 protein: ASSPSAGGPRTGELF
J gene: TRBJ1-5; V gene: TRBV7-9; D gene: NA; CDR3 protein: ASSLTGNQPQH
J gene: TRBJ2-7; V gene: TRBV29-1; D gene: NA; CDR3 protein: SVKGGTPPYEQY
J gene: TRBJ2-7; V gene: TRBV7-9; D gene: TRBD1; CDR3 protein: ASSIGQGASVEQY
J gene: TRBJ2-7; V gene: TRBV29-1; D gene: NA; CDR3 protein: SALDSYEQY
J gene: TRBJ2-5; V gene: TRBV30; D gene: TRBD2; CDR3 protein: AWSVTGAGVRETQY
J gene: TRBJ2-3; V gene: TRBV7-2; D gene: NA; CDR3 protein: ASTFLPDTQY
J gene: TRBJ2-1; V gene: TRBV7-2; D gene: TRBD2; CDR3 protein: ASSFSGSAYNEQF
J gene: TRBJ2-1; V gene: TRBV18; D gene: NA; CDR3 protein: ASSPPGPGSYNEQF
J gene: TRBJ2-3; V gene: TRBV4-1; D gene: NA; CDR3 protein: ASSQAALSTDTQY
J gene: TRBJ2-5; V gene: TRBV7-9; D gene: NA; CDR3 protein: ASSFSETQY
J gene: TRBJ1-1; V gene: TRBV18; D gene: NA; CDR3 protein: ASSPPVGGSTEAF
J gene: TRBJ2-7; V gene: TRBV2; D gene: TRBD2; CDR3 protein: ASSAGGYEQY
J gene: TRBJ1-2; V gene: TRBV11-1; D gene: NA; CDR3 protein: ASSAGRTTVGYT
J gene: TRBJ1-2; V gene: TRBV5-4; D gene: NA; CDR3 protein: ASSAVDYGYT
J gene: TRBJ1-1; V gene: TRBV30; D gene: NA; CDR3 protein: AWSPPGTSNTEAF
J gene: TRBJ2-2; V gene: TRBV7-2; D gene: NA; CDR3 protein: ASSLVRGPANTGELF
J gene: TRBJ2-3; V gene: TRBV20-1; D gene: NA; CDR3 protein: SGDGAPAQY
J gene: TRBJ1-1; V gene: TRBV19; D gene: NA; CDR3 protein: ASIPGQNTEAF